The source of this T cell receptor beta chain is a study of CD8 T cells in ankylosing spondylitis. In TCRdb, the 5' RACE reads were re-called with MiXCR into one record per CDR3 protein. This sample carries under 450,000 distinct CDR3 sequences, under 20% of them seen once, and the ten largest clones take approximately 0.97%. This clonotype was seen only a few times. Its cognate antigen is unknown. The study's findings and limits: A motif of 7 to 9 highly homologous TCR beta variants was seen as apparently characteristic of ankylosing spondylitis blood.

The CDR3 runs to 13 residues. V lost 7 bases to trimming and J lost 3 bases, with 12 bases between them. CDR1 LNHDA and CDR2 SQIVND come from the germline V gene (reference sequence). The V gene is TRBV19, the J gene TRBJ1-2; D ambiguous. The sample consisted of blood, either unsorted or a sorted T cell fraction (not recorded which). The source is a male donor with ankylosing spondylitis. CDR3 nucleotide sequence: TGTGCCAGTATCGGGAATTCCCACTATGGCTACACCTTC. This encodes CASIGNSHYGYTF.